These 21 T cell receptor beta chains share one sample of origin, sequenced in a study of cytomegalovirus exposure and HLA in healthy donors. The protocol was immunoSEQ multiplex PCR, while the TCRdb copy is restricted to in-frame clones and leaves out a portion. The sample holds roughly 300,000 clones, approximately 90% seen once. Sequencing was done on a sample of PBMCs. The origin of the receptors is a woman aged 30 to 39 in good health and CMV-seropositive.

The chain combines TRBV7-2 with TRBJ2-7; D possibly uses TRBD1 or TRBD2 (5 bases each). There are 14 residues in the CDR3. Germline assignment: CDR1 SGHTA and CDR2 FQGNSA. The V gene lost 3 bases and the J gene lost 3 bases, with 12 bases spanning the gap. The CDR3 loop reads CASSLGDPRYEQYF. CDR3 bases: TGTGCCAGCAGCTTGGGGGACCCTCGCTACGAGCAGTACTTC.

V gene TRBV11-1 combines with J gene TRBJ1-1, with unresolved D. The CDR3 length is 14 residues. Trimming stripped 5 bases from V and 4 bases from J, with 14 bases between. Looked up from germline, CDR1 is SGHAT and CDR2 is FQDESV (reference sequence). The CDR3 DNA follows: TGTGCCAGCAGCCCGGGAGGCTGGGCCACTGAAGCTTTCTTT. Translation gives CASSPGGWATEAFF. The full variable domain, completed using reference TRBV11-1 and TRBJ1-1, is EAEVAQSPRYKITEKSQAVAFWCDPISGHATLYWYRQILGQGPELLVQFQDESVVDDSQLPKDRFSAERLKGVDSTLKIQPAELGDSAMYLCASSPGGWATEAFFGQGTRLTVV.

The V call is TRBV6-1, the J call TRBJ1-4; D is perhaps TRBD1 (5 bases). Germline lookup yields CDR1 MNHNS and CDR2 SASEGT. Trimming pared 3 bases from V and 4 bases from J, leaving 12 bases between. The CDR3 has 15 amino acids. CDR3 amino acids: CASSDWGMGNEKLFF. CDR3 DNA sequence: TGTGCCAGCAGTGATTGGGGGATGGGTAATGAAAAACTGTTTTTT.

V is TRBV2 and J is TRBJ2-3, with 10 bases aligning to TRBD2. Germline-derived CDR1 and CDR2 are SNHLY and FYNNEI. Trimming removed 2 bases from V and 1 base from J; junction bases left unmatched: 15. The CDR3 length is 20 residues. DNA of the CDR3: TGTGCCAGCAGTGAACGGTTAGCGGGGGGCTCACCGTGGGGCACAGATACGCAGTATTTT. Translating gives CASSERLAGGSPWGTDTQYF.

The chain couples TRBV9 to TRBJ2-7, with D perhaps TRBD2 (6 bases). V dropped 0 bases and J dropped 2 bases, with 12 bases sitting between them. This CDR3 spans 15 amino acids. Germline values: CDR1 SGDLS, CDR2 YYNGEE. This CDR3 is CASSVGDAGPYEQYF. CDR3 coding DNA: TGTGCCAGCAGCGTAGGTGATGCGGGACCCTACGAGCAGTACTTC.

The chain uses TRBV14 and TRBJ1-2; 7 bases align to TRBD1. The V segment lost 0 bases and the J segment 14 bases; nucleotides outside the gene matches: 9. Per the germline V gene, CDR1 is SGHDN and CDR2 is FVKESK. CDR3 size: 13 residues. The CDR3 loop is CASSQERDSRWTF. CDR3 sequence (DNA): TGTGCCAGCAGCCAAGAGAGGGACAGTCGGTGGACCTTC.

V is TRBV7-9 and J is TRBJ2-7; a weak D match, TRBD2 (5 bases). V lost 3 bases and J 3 bases, leaving 12 bases between the germline ends. Germline-derived CDR1 and CDR2 are SEHNR and FQNEAQ (reference sequence). This CDR3 has 14 amino acids. The CDR3 nucleotides are TGTGCCAGCAGCTTCAGCGGTGGGAACTACGAGCAGTACTTC. It specifies CASSFSGGNYEQYF.

J is TRBJ1-6 and V is TRBV28, with a weak D call TRBD1 (5 bases). This CDR3 spans 15 amino acids. V lost 1 base and J lost 10, with 14 bases in between. Germline V gene data show CDR1 as MDHEN and CDR2 as SYDVKM. The CDR3 region has the DNA TGTGCCAGCAGTTTATCGGCAGGGAAAGGGTCACCCCTCCACTTT. Translation gives CASSLSAGKGSPLHF.

The genes are TRBV28 and TRBJ2-3; D not resolved. The CDR3 runs to 14 residues. V was pared by 5 bases and J by 0 bases, with 9 bases between. Looked up from germline, CDR1 is MDHEN and CDR2 is SYDVKM. CDR3 DNA sequence: TGTGCCAGCAGTCCACCCCTTAGCACAGATACGCAGTATTTT. Protein sequence: CASSPPLSTDTQYF.

The V and J genes are TRBV29-1 and TRBJ2-1; TRBD2 aligns across 8 bases. The V gene end was trimmed by 4 bases and the J gene end by 4 bases; junction bases not matched to a gene: 12. Per the germline V gene, CDR1 is SQVTM and CDR2 is ANQGSEA. The CDR3 totals 16 residues. CDR3 amino acids: CSVAQREGVTYNEQFF. CDR3 sequence (DNA): TGCAGCGTTGCCCAACGGGAGGGGGTTACATACAATGAGCAGTTCTTC.

The chain has TRBV9 and TRBJ2-2; D is undetermined. Germline CDR1 reads SGDLS; CDR2 reads YYNGEE. The length of the CDR3 is 17 residues. The germline V and J ends were trimmed by 0 bases and 0 bases, with 12 bases remaining between them. In nucleotides, the CDR3 is TGTGCCAGCAGCGTAGGGGAAGTTCGTCCGAACACCGGGGAGCTGTTTTTT. Its translation is CASSVGEVRPNTGELFF.

This chain links TRBV5-1 with TRBJ2-7, with 7 nucleotides matching TRBD2. The CDR3 totals 14 residues. V dropped 2 bases and J dropped 4; count of bases not matched to a gene: 6. Germline V gene sequence: CDR1 SGHRS, CDR2 YFSETQ. This CDR3 is CASSLGLEFYEQYF. The CDR3 bases are TGCGCCAGCAGCTTAGGACTAGAATTTTACGAGCAGTACTTC.

The genes are TRBV9 and TRBJ2-7; D may correspond to TRBD1 or TRBD2 (5 bases each). CDR1 is SGDLS and CDR2 is YYNGEE in the germline V gene. The CDR3 sequence is 13 residues long. Trimming stripped 3 bases from V and 3 bases from J, with 10 bases between. CDR3 residues: CASSARDGYEQYF. DNA for the CDR3: TGTGCCAGCAGCGCCCGGGACGGCTACGAGCAGTACTTC.

The genes are TRBV9 and TRBJ1-1; 8 bases match TRBD1. This CDR3 region has 15 residues. Trimming at V came to 4 bases and at J to 6 bases, leaving 11 bases not matched to a gene. CDR1 and CDR2 (germline): SGDLS, YYNGEE. The CDR3 DNA reads TGTGCCAGCAGCCCAACGGGACAGGTCTCCGCTGAAGCTTTCTTT. It translates to CASSPTGQVSAEAFF.

V and J are TRBV10-3 and TRBJ1-4; D remains ambiguous. Germline V gene data show CDR1 as ENHRY and CDR2 as SYGVKD. Trimming stripped 4 bases from V and 5 bases from J, with 11 bases between. This CDR3 is 14 amino acids long. CDR3 region: CAISAGNGNEKLFF. The CDR3 nucleotides are TGTGCCATCAGTGCGGGTAACGGAAATGAAAAACTGTTTTTT.

The rearrangement links TRBV5-1 to TRBJ2-5; 7 bases align to TRBD2. The CDR3 extends over 16 amino acids. The germline V gene encodes CDR1 SGHRS and CDR2 YFSETQ. V lost 0 bases and J lost 7; bases outside the gene matches: 12. CDR3 nucleotide sequence: TGCGCCAGCAGCTTGGCCTTCGCTAGCGGACCCAGGACCCAGTACTTC. Translation: CASSLAFASGPRTQYF.

The DNA of the CDR3 is TGTGCCCAAACTCCAGGGACCCTCCCCCGCCCGGATTTCAACCCCCAAGAGACCCAGTACTTC. It yields the protein CAQTPGTLPRPDFNPQETQYF. This chain joins TRBV30 and TRBJ2-5; D tentatively reads TRBD1 or TRBD2 (5 bases each). The CDR3 covers 21 residues. Germline-derived CDR1 and CDR2 are GTSNPN and SVGIG (reference sequence). V was shortened by 8 bases and J by 1 base, with 38 bases between the two germline ends.

The chain uses TRBV11-1 and TRBJ2-7; TRBD1 matches 9 bases. J lost 5 bases, V lost 4 bases, and 6 bases had no gene match. Per the germline V gene, CDR1 is SGHAT and CDR2 is FQDESV (reference sequence). There are 14 residues in the CDR3. CDR3 sequence: CASSYRGRGDEQYF. As DNA, the CDR3 is TGTGCCAGCAGCTACAGGGGGCGTGGAGACGAGCAGTACTTC.

The chain has TRBV19 and TRBJ2-1, with TRBD2 matching 12 bases. From germline, CDR1 is LNHDA and CDR2 SQIVND (reference sequence). J gave up 3 bases and V 3 bases, and 9 bases lay outside the gene matches. The CDR3 consists of 18 residues. As DNA, the CDR3 is TGTGCCAGTAGTATTGGTACTAGCGGGAGGACCCACTACAATGAGCAGTTCTTC. Protein sequence: CASSIGTSGRTHYNEQFF.

The chain carries TRBV7-8 and TRBJ2-5; a weak D match, TRBD2 (6 bases). The CDR3 spans 14 residues. Looked up from germline, CDR1 is SGHVS and CDR2 is FQNEAQ. V lost 5 bases and J lost 5, with 15 bases in between. For the CDR3, the DNA is TGTGCCAGCAGCGACGGACTATTCACGGAGACCCAGTACTTC. Residues: CASSDGLFTETQYF.

This clone was recorded many times. This rearrangement joins TRBV29-1 to TRBJ1-2, with 8 positions matching TRBD1. The CDR3 length is 13 residues. Germline lookup yields CDR1 SQVTM and CDR2 ANQGSEA. V trimming: 3 bases; J trimming: 4 bases; junction bases outside the gene matches: 4. This CDR3 is CSVEGGQAYGYTF. The CDR3 DNA reads as TGCAGCGTTGAGGGGGGACAGGCCTATGGCTACACCTTC. Supplemented by reference TRBV29-1 and TRBJ1-2, the full variable domain reads SAVISQKPSRDICQRGTSLTIQCQVDSQVTMMFWYRQQPGQSLTLIATANQGSEATYESGFVIDKFPISRPNLTFSTLTVSNMSPEDSSIYLCSVEGGQAYGYTFGSGTRLTVV.